The 9 T cell receptor beta chains reported below all come from one sample, sequenced in a study of T cells after yellow fever vaccination (dated by TCRdb to about 2019). Interpreted using the paper, the treatment or condition label stands for: live attenuated yellow fever vaccine strain. Receptors were amplified or captured by 5' RACE. The sample was run on an Illumina HiSeq 2500. Using fastp at Q25 and MiXCR, TCRdb reprocessed the public reads and kept productive beta chains. CDR3 protein duplicates are merged, each entry listing the most common genes and DNA. Recorded for this sample are fewer than 150,000 distinct CDR3 sequences; less than 9.5% of them occurred a single time. The top ten constitute about 0.73% of the sample. The sample consisted of CD4+ T cells sorted from PBMCs, taken 5 days after the yellow fever booster vaccination. These receptors were taken from a man aged 25 to 40 who received the YFV17D yellow fever vaccine.

This clonotype was counted many times. CDR3 coding DNA: TGCGCCAGCAGCCCGGAAGCTAGCGTATTACTGAGCACAGATACGCAGTATTTT. Translating it yields CASSPEASVLLSTDTQYF. The chain has TRBV5-1 and TRBJ2-3; tentatively, D is TRBD2 (6 bases). V was cut by 4 bases and J by 0 bases, with 21 bases left in between. Germline V gene sequence: CDR1 SGHRS, CDR2 YFSETQ. The CDR3 runs 18 residues.

Concerning this clonotype itself: This may come from a read error, since a much larger clone is one base off. The chain couples TRBV4-3 to TRBJ1-6; D perhaps matches TRBD1 (5 bases). The CDR3 loop spans 16 amino acids. Per germline, CDR1 LGHNA and CDR2 YSLEER. The CDR3 DNA is TGCGCCAGCGGCCAAGTCCAGCCCGGGACGGGCGGGCCCCTCCACTTT. Translated: CASGQVQPGTGGPLHF.

In this sample, this clonotype turned up many times. This chain connects TRBV7-3 to TRBJ2-1; 7 bases align to TRBD2. Trimming removed 4 bases from V and 7 bases from J; junction bases left unmatched: 13. CDR1 and CDR2 from the germline V gene are SGHTA and FQGTGA. CDR3 length: 16 residues. The CDR3 nucleotides are TGTGCCAGCAGCTCACAGAGCGGGAACCGGAAGAATGAGCAGTTCTTC. The encoded protein is CASSSQSGNRKNEQFF.

At least ten counts were recorded for this clonotype. The chain carries TRBV5-1 and TRBJ1-5; the D is unclear. The germline V gene encodes CDR1 SGHRS and CDR2 YFSETQ. This CDR3 has 13 residues. V shed 0 bases and J shed 5 bases, with 6 bases lying between them. The CDR3 reads CASSLDRDQPQHF. CDR3 nucleotide sequence: TGCGCCAGCAGCTTGGATAGGGATCAGCCCCAGCATTTT.

This clonotype was recorded at least ten times. The genes are TRBV7-8 and TRBJ2-2; 7 nucleotides line up with TRBD1. Germline CDR1 and CDR2: SGHVS and FQNEAQ. CDR3 size: 14 residues. V shed 6 bases, J shed 4 bases, and the junction held 5 bases outside the gene matches. DNA for the CDR3: TGTGCCAGCAGTTACAACAGGGGCACCGGGGAGCTGTTTTTT. Translated, it gives CASSYNRGTGELFF.

This clonotype was seen at least ten times. The chain links TRBV5-1 to TRBJ1-1, with 9 bases identical to TRBD1. The CDR3 runs to 14 residues. Germline V lookup: CDR1 SGHRS, CDR2 YFSETQ. V lost 4 bases, J lost 3 bases, and 4 bases stayed unmatched. The CDR3 region is CASSPGDRDTEAFF. In DNA form, the CDR3 reads TGCGCCAGCAGCCCGGGGGACAGGGACACTGAAGCTTTCTTT.

This clonotype was recorded many times. One end of the junction is discordant with germline, which a read error may explain. The chain has TRBV3-1 and TRBJ1-1; D might be TRBD1 (6 bases). The CDR3 totals 14 residues. Germline CDR1 is LGHDT and CDR2 is YNNKEL (reference sequence). Here the CDR3 DNA reads TGCGCCAGCAGCCAAGGACAGTTGAACACTGAAGCTTTCTTT. It specifies CASSQGQLNTEAFF.

This clonotype was counted many times. The CDR3 loop reads CASSYPSGKPGRDDTQYF. CDR3 DNA: TGTGCCAGCAGTTACCCTAGCGGGAAACCAGGGCGAGACGATACGCAGTATTTT. J is TRBJ2-3 and V is TRBV27, with 9 bases identical to TRBD2. Per germline, CDR1 MNHEY and CDR2 SMNVEV (reference sequence). Losses at the gene ends were 4 bases for V and 6 bases for J; bases not matched to a gene: 17. CDR3 size: 18 residues.

In regard to this clonotype: This sequence may be a read error, since a much larger clone differs from it by one base. V usage is TRBV14 and J usage is TRBJ1-2; D call uncertain. V lost 4 bases and J 5 bases, leaving 8 bases between the germline ends. The CDR3 spans 12 residues. Germline CDR1 SGHDN, CDR2 FVKESK. The CDR3 spells CASSPARYGYTF. CDR3 DNA: TGTGCCAGCAGCCCCGCAAGGTATGGCTACACCTTC.